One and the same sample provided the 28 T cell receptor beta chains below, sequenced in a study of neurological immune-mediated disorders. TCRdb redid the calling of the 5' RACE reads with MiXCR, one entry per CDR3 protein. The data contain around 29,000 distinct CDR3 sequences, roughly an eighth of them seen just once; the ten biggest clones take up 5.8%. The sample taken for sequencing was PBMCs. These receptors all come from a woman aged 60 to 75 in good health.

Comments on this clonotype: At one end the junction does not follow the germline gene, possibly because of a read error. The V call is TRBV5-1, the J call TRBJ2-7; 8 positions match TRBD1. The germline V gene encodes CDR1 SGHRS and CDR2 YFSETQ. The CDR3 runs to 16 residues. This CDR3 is CANSYYLTGGYYEQYF. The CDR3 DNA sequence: TGCGCCAACAGCTACTACCTTACAGGGGGATACTACGAGCAGTACTTC. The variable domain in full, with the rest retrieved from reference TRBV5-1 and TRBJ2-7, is KAGVTQTPRYLIKTRGQQVTLSCSPISGHRSVSWYQQTPGQGLQFLFEYFSETQRNKGNFPGRFSGRQFSNSRSEMNVSTLELGDSALYLCANSYYLTGGYYEQYFGPGTRLTVT.

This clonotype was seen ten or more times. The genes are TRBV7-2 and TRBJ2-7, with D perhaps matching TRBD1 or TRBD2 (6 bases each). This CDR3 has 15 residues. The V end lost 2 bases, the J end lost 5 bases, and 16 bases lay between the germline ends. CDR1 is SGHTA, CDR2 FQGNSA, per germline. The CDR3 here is CASSLTRGAFHEQYF. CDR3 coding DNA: TGTGCCAGCAGCTTAACTAGGGGGGCCTTCCACGAGCAGTACTTC.

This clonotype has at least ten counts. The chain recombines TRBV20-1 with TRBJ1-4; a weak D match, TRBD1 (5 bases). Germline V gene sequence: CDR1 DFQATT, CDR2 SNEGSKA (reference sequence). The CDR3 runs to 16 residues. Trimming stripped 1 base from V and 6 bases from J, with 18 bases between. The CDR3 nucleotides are TGCAGTGCTAGAGGCAGTGCGGGGGGAGAATATGAAAAACTGTTTTTT. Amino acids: CSARGSAGGEYEKLFF.

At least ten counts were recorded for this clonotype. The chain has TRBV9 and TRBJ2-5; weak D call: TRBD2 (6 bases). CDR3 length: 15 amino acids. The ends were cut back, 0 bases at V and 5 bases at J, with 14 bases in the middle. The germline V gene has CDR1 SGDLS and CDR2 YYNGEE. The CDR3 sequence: CASSVGRGWGETQYF. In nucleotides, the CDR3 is TGTGCCAGCAGCGTAGGGAGGGGTTGGGGGGAGACCCAGTACTTC.

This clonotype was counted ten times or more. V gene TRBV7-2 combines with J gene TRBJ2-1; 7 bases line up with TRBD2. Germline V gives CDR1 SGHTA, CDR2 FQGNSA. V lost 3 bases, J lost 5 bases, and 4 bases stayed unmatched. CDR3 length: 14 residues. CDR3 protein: CASSFGGGHNEQFF. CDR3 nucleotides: TGTGCCAGCAGCTTTGGCGGGGGACACAATGAGCAGTTCTTC.

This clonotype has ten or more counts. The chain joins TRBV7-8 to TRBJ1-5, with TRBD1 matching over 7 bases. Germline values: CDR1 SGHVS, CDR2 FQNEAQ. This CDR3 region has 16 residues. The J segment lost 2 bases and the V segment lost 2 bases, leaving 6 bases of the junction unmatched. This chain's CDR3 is CASSLLNTGGNQPQHF. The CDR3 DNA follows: TGTGCCAGCAGCTTATTAAATACAGGGGGCAATCAGCCCCAGCATTTT.

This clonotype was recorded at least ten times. CDR3 sequence: CASSQGAGYGYTF. DNA for the CDR3: TGTGCCAGCAGCCAAGGGGCAGGCTATGGCTACACCTTC. This chain uses TRBV14 with TRBJ1-2, with D uncertain. CDR1 SGHDN and CDR2 FVKESK come from the germline V gene. Trimming removed 1 base from V and 4 bases from J, with 7 bases in between. CDR3 length equals 13 residues. Supplemented by reference TRBV14 and TRBJ1-2, the full variable domain reads EAGVTQFPSHSVIEKGQTVTLRCDPISGHDNLYWYRRVMGKEIKFLLHFVKESKQDESGMPNNRFLAERTGGTYSTLKVQPAELEDSGVYFCASSQGAGYGYTFGSGTRLTVV.

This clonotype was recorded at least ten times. The CDR3, as DNA: TGTGCCAGTAATCAGGGGGGCTCCTACAATGAGCAGTTCTTC. It is translated as CASNQGGSYNEQFF. The gene calls are TRBV19 and TRBJ2-1, with D possibly TRBD1 on 7 matching bases. The V gene lost 7 bases and the J gene lost 0 bases, with 10 bases spanning the gap. The germline V gene has CDR1 LNHDA and CDR2 SQIVND (reference sequence). This CDR3 spans 14 amino acids.

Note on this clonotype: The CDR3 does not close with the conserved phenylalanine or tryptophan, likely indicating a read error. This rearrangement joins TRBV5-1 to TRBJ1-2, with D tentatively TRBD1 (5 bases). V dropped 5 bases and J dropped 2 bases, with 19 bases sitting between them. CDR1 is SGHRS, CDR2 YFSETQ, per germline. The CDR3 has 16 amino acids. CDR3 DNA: TGCGCCAGCAGAACCTTCATTCGAGACAGCAACTATGGCTACACCTCC. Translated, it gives CASRTFIRDSNYGYTS.

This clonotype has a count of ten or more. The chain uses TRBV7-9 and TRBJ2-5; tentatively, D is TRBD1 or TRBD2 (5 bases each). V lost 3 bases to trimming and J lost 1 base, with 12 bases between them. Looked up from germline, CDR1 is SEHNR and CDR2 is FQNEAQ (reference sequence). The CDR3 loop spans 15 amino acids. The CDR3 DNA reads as TGTGCCAGCAGCTTGGCCGGGACCGCCCAAGAGACCCAGTACTTC. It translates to CASSLAGTAQETQYF. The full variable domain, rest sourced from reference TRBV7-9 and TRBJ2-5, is DTGVSQNPRHKITKRGQNVTFRCDPISEHNRLYWYRQTLGQGPEFLTYFQNEAQLEKSRLLSDRFSAERPKGSFSTLEIQRTEQGDSAMYLCASSLAGTAQETQYFGPGTRLLVL.

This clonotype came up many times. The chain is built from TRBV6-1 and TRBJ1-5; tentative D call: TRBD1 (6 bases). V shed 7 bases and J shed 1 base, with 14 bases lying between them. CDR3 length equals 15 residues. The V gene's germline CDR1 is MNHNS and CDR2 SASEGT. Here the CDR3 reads CASTPGHTSNQPQHF. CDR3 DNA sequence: TGTGCCAGCACTCCGGGACATACCAGCAATCAGCCCCAGCATTTT.

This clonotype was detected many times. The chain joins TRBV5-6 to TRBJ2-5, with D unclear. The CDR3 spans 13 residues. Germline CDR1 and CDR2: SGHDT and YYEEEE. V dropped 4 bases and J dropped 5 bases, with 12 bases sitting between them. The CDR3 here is CASSPTGLETQYF. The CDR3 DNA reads TGTGCCAGCAGCCCTACGGGCTTGGAGACCCAGTACTTC.

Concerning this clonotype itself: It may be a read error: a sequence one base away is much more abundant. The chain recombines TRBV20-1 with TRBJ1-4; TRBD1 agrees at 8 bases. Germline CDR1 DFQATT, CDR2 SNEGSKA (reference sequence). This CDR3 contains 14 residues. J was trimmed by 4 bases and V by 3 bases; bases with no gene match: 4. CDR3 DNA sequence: TGCAGTGCTAGCTCGGGACAGGTTAATGAAAAACTGTTTTTT. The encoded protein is CSASSGQVNEKLFF.

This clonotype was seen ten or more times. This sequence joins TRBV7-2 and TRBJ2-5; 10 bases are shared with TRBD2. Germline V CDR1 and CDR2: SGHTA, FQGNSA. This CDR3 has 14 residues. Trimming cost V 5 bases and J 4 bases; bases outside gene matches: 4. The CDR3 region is CASSRQRGGETQYF. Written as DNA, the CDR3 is TGTGCCAGCAGCAGGCAGCGGGGGGGAGAGACCCAGTACTTC.

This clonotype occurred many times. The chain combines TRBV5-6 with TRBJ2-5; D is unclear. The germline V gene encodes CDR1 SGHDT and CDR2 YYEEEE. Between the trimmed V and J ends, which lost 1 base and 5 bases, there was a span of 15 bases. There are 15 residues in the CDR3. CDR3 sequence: CASSLSWGFRETQYF. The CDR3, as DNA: TGTGCCAGCAGCTTGTCCTGGGGATTCCGGGAGACCCAGTACTTC.

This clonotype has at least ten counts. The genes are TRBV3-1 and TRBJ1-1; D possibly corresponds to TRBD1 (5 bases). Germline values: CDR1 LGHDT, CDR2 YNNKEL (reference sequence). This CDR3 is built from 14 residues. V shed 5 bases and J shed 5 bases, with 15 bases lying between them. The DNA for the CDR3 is TGTGCCAGCAGCTCGTCGACGCGGGGGACTGAAGCTTTCTTT. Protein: CASSSSTRGTEAFF.

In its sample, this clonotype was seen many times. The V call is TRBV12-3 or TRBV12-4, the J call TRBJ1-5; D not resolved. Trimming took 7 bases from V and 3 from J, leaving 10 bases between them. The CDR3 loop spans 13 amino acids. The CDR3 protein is CASTLGFNQPQHF. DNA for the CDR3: TGTGCCAGCACCTTGGGGTTCAATCAGCCCCAGCATTTT.

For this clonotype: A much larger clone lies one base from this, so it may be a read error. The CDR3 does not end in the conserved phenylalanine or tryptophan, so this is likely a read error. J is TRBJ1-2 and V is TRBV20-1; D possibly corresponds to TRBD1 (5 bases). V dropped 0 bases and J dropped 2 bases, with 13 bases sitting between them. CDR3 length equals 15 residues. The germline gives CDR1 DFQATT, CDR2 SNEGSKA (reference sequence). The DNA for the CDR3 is TGCAGTGCTAGAGATCGGAGGGGATGGAACTATGGCTACACCATC. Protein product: CSARDRRGWNYGYTI.

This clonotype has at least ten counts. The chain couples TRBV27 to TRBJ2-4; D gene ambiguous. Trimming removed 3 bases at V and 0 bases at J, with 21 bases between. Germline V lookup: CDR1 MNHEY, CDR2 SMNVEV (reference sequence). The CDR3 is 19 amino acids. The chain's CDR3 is CASSFRRSNMQIAKNIQYF. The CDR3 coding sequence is TGTGCCAGCAGTTTTCGGCGCTCTAACATGCAAATAGCCAAAAACATTCAGTACTTC.

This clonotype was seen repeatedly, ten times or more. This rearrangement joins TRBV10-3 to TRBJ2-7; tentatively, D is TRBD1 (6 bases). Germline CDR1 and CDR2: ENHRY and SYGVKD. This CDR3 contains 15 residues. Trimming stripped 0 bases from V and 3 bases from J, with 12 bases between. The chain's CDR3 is CAISESGTLGYEQYF. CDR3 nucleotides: TGTGCCATCAGTGAGTCCGGGACATTGGGCTACGAGCAGTACTTC.

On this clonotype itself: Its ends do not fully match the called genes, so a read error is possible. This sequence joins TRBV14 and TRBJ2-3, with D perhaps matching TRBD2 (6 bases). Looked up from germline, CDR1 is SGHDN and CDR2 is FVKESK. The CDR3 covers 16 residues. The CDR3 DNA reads TGTGCCAGCATCCAAGTTGCGGGGACCAGCACAGATACGCAGTATTTT. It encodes CASIQVAGTSTDTQYF.

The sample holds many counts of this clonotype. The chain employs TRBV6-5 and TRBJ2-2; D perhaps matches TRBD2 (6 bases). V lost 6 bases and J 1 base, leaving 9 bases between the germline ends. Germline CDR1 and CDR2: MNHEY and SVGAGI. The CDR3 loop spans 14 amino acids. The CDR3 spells CASSSGGNTGELFF. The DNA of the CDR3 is TGTGCCAGCAGCTCCGGGGGGAACACCGGGGAGCTGTTTTTT.

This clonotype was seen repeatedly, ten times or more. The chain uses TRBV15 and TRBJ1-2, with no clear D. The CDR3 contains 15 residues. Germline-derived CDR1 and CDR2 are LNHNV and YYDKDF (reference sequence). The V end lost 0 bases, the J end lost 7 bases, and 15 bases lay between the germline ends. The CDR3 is CATSRDIGVQAGYTF. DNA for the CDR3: TGTGCCACCAGCAGAGATATCGGGGTTCAAGCTGGCTACACCTTC.

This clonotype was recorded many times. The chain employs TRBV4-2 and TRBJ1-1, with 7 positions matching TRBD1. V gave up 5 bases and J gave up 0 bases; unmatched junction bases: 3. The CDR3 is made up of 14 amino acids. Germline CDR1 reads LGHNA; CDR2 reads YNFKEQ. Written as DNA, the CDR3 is TGTGCCAGCAGCTTTGGGACAGTGAACACTGAAGCTTTCTTT. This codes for CASSFGTVNTEAFF.

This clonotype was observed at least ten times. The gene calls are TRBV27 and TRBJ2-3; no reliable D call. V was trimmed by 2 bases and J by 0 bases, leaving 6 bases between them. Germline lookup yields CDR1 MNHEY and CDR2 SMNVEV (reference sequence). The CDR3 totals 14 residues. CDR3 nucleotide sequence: TGTGCCAGCAGTTTAACGTATAGCACAGATACGCAGTATTTT. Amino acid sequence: CASSLTYSTDTQYF.

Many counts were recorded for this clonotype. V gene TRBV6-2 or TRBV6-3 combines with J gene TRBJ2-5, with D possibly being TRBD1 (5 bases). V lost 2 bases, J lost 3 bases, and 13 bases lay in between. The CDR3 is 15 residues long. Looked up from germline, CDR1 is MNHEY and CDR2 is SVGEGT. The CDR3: CASSYPSTAEETQYF. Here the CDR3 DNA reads TGTGCCAGCAGTTACCCTTCGACAGCCGAAGAGACCCAGTACTTC.

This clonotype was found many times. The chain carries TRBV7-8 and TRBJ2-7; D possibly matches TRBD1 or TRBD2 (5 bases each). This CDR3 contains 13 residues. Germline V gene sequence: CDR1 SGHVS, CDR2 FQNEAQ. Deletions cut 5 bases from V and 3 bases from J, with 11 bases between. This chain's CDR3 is CASSPRDDYEQYF. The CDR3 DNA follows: TGTGCCAGCAGCCCCCGGGACGACTACGAGCAGTACTTC.

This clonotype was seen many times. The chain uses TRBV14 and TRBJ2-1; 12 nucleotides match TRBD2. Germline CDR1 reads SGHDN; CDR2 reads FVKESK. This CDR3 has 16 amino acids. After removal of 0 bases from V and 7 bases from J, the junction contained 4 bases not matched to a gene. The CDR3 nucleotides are TGTGCCAGCAGCCAAGATGAGACTAGCGGGGGTAATGAGCAGTTCTTC. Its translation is CASSQDETSGGNEQFF.